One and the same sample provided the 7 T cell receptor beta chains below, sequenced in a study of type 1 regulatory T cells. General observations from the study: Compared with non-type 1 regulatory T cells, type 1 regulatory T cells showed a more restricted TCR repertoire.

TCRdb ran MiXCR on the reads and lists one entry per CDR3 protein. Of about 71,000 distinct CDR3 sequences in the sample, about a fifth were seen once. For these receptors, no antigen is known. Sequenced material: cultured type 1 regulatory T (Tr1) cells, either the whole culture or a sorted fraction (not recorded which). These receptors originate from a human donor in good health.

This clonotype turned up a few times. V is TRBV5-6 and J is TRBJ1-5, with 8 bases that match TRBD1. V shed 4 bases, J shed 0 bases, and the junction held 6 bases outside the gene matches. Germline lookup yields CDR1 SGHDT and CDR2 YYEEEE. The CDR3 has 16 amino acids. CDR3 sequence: CASSPGQGYSNQPQHF. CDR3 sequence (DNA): TGTGCCAGCAGCCCCGGACAGGGTTATAGCAATCAGCCCCAGCATTTT.

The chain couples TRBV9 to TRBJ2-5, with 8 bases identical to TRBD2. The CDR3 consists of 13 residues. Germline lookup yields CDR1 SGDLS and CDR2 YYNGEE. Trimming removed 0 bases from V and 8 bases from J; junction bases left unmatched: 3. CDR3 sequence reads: CASSVATSGTQYF. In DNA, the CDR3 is TGTGCCAGCAGCGTAGCTACTAGCGGTACCCAGTACTTC.

The CDR3 is CASSYLGLSSEQFF. CDR3 nucleotides: TGTGCCAGCAGTTACTTGGGACTTAGCAGTGAGCAGTTCTTC. The chain links TRBV6-6 to TRBJ2-1; perhaps TRBD2 as D (6 bases). Germline-derived CDR1 and CDR2 are MNHNY and SVGAGI (reference sequence). V dropped 1 base and J dropped 9 bases, with 13 bases sitting between them. This CDR3 is built from 14 residues.

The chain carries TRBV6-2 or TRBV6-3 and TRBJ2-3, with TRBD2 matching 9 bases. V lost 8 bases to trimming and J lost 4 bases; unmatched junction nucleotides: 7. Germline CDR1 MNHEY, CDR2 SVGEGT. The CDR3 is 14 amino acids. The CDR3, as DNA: TGTGCCAGCTTCCTGGGACTAGCATCAGATACGCAGTATTTT. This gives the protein CASFLGLASDTQYF.

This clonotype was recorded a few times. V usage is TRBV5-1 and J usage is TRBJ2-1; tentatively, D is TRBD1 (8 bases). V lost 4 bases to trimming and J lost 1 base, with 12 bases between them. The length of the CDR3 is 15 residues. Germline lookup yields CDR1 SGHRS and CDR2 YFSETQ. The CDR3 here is CASSLQGGSYNEQFF. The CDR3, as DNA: TGCGCCAGCAGCCTACAGGGGGGGTCCTACAATGAGCAGTTCTTC.

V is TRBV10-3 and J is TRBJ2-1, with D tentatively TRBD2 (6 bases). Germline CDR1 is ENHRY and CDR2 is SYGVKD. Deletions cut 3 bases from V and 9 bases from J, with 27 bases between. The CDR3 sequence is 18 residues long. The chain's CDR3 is CAISDSLLAVDLKTEQFF. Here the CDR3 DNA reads TGTGCCATCAGTGACTCCCTATTAGCGGTTGACTTAAAGACTGAGCAGTTCTTC.

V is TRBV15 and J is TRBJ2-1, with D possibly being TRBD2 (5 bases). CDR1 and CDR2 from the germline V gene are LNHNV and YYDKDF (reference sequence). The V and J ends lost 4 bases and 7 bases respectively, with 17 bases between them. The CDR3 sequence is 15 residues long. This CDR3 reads CATSTGKIGFNEQFF. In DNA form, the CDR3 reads TGTGCCACCAGCACCGGGAAGATAGGGTTTAATGAGCAGTTCTTC.